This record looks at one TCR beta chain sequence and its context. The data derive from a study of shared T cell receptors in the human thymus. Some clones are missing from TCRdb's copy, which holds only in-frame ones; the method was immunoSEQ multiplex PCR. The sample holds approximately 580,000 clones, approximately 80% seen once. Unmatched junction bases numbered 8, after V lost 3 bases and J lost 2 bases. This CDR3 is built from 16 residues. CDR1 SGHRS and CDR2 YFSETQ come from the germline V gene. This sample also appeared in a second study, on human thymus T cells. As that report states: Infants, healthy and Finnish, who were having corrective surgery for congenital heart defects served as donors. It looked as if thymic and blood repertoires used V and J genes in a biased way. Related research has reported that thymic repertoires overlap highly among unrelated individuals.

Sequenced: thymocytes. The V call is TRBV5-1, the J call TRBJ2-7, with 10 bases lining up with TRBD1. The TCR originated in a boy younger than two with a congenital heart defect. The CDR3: CASSSLAGTGAYEQYF. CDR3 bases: TGCGCCAGCAGCTCCTTGGCCGGGACAGGGGCCTACGAGCAGTACTTC.